This T cell receptor (beta chain) was documented in a study of graft-versus-host responses after intestinal transplantation. Germline V CDR1 and CDR2: MNHEY, SVGAGI. Trimming removed 0 bases from V and 3 bases from J; junction bases left unmatched: 1. This CDR3 is built from 14 residues. Note on this clone: Its antigen is undetermined.

Profiled with immunoSEQ multiplex PCR; TCRdb holds only in-frame clones, not every one. This table holds 90,000 to 100,000 clones, 90% to 95% found once. The chain is built from TRBV6-5 and TRBJ1-2, with 7 bases matching TRBD1. This specimen consisted of unstimulated CD8+ T cells sorted from spleen or lymph node cells, obtained before intestinal transplant. The TCR comes from a human donor who received an intestinal transplant. CDR3 amino acids: CASSYSDRDYGYTF. Here the CDR3 DNA reads TGTGCCAGCAGTTACTCTGACAGGGACTATGGCTACACCTTC.